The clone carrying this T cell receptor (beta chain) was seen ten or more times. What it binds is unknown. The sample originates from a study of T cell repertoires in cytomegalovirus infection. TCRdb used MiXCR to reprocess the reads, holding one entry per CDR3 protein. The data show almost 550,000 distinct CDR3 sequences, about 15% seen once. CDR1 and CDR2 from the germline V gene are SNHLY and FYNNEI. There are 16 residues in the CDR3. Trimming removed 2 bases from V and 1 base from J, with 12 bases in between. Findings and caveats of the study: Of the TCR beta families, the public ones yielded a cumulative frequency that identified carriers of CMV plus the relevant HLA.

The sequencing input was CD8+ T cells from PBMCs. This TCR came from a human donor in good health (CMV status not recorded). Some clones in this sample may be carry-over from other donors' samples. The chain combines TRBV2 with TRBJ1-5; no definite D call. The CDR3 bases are TGTGCCAGCAGTGAAACCCAGACGGCGAGCAATCAGCCCCAGCATTTT. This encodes CASSETQTASNQPQHF.